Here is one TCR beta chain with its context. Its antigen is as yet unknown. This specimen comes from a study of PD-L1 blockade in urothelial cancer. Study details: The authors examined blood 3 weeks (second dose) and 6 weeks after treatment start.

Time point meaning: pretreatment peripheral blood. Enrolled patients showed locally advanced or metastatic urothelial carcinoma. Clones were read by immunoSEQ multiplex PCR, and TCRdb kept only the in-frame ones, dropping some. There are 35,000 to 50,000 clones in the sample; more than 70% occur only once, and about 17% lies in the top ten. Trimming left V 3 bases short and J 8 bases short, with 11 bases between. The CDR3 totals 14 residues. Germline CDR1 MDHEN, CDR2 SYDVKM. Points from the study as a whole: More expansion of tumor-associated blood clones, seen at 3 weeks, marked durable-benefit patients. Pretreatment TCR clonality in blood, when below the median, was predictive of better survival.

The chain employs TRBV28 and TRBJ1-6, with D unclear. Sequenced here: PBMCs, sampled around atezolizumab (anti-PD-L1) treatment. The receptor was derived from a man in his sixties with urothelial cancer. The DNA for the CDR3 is TGTGCCAGCAGTTTGAGGGTTGCGGATTCACCCCTCCACTTT. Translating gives CASSLRVADSPLHF.